The entry below describes one T cell receptor beta chain. Antigen: not known. The data are from a study of blood T cells in healthy people across ages. The CDR3 loop spans 16 amino acids. Germline loops: CDR1 SGHAT, CDR2 FQNNGV. V was trimmed by 0 bases and J by 7 bases, leaving 13 bases between them. A second 7 to 11 cycle PCR used barcoded and J-beta primers. MiXCR was run by TCRdb on the 5' RACE reads, yielding one entry per CDR3 protein. Of 850,000 to 950,000 distinct CDR3 sequences listed, 25% to 35% are singletons. The study's findings and limits: Per million T cells, TCR beta diversity dropped roughly linearly as age increased. Donors of long life had a larger count of naive CD4+ cells and greater diversity than aged donors. In these data, TCR beta diversity tracked strongly with naive T cell percentage.

Donor samples were obtained from healthy Caucasian individuals from Russia, aged 6 to 90. Specimen: blood. The receptor was derived from a woman older than 75 in good health. V gene TRBV11-2 combines with J gene TRBJ1-6, with D uncertain. CDR3: CASSLDGGLVNSPLHF. DNA of the CDR3: TGTGCCAGCAGCTTAGATGGAGGGCTAGTAAATTCACCCCTCCACTTT.